This paragraph reports one T cell receptor beta chain. Its antigen is unknown. This entry is derived from a study of T-cell memory formation after mild COVID-19. Study summary: Largely, the TCR clusters proved donor specific. Overall study findings and caveats: Some responding clones appeared in pre-infection memory, suggesting cross-reactive memory joined. Clones contracting over day 15 to 85 were CD4/CD8 balanced, with later expanders leaning CD4+.

The CDR3 is made up of 18 amino acids. J lost 4 bases, V lost 4 bases, and 15 bases had no gene match. CDR1 SEHNR and CDR2 FQNEAQ come from the germline V gene (reference sequence). TCR alpha and TCR beta cDNA libraries carrying sample barcodes and UMIs came from 5'RACE with constant-segment primers. TCRdb itself ran the 5' RACE reads through MiXCR, one entry per CDR3 protein. This table has a few hundred thousand distinct CDR3 sequences, less than 25% appearing once. Sequenced sample: PBMCs or a T cell subset sorted from them (not recorded which). This chain uses TRBV7-9 with TRBJ2-3; TRBD2 matches 9 bases. The sequence came from a man younger than 35 who had mild COVID-19 (a few samples of this study predate the infection). Cell type and time point are not known. CDR3: CASSSESRGGAPPDTQYF. The CDR3 nucleotides are TGTGCCAGCAGCTCCGAATCGCGCGGGGGGGCCCCGCCAGATACGCAGTATTTT.